This T cell receptor beta chain was profiled in a study of cytomegalovirus exposure and HLA in healthy donors. Researchers ran the PCR with 60 Vbeta and 13 Jbeta primers. Per the authors' pipeline: Approximately 11 million of the 75 million to 95 million unique TCR beta chains counted in a later analysis were shared. Measured with immunoSEQ multiplex PCR; TCRdb has only the in-frame clones, and not every one. The V and J calls and clone size are taken from that table; D and trimming were inferred from the DNA. The sample includes 160,000 or so clones, about 75% of them seen just once. Germline values: CDR1 MGHDK, CDR2 SYGVNS. Trimming left V 3 bases short and J 2 bases short, with 11 bases between. The CDR3 covers 15 residues.

Sequencing input: PBMCs. The source is a female donor in good health and CMV-seronegative. The J gene is TRBJ2-1, the V gene TRBV25-1; D might be TRBD1 (5 bases). The CDR3 protein is CASSDSRGTYNEQFF. The CDR3 DNA is TGTGCCAGCAGTGATTCAAGGGGTACCTACAATGAGCAGTTCTTC.